Listed below are T cell receptor beta chains from one sample, sequenced in a study of OX40 agonist ivuxolimab in advanced cancers. Sequencing used immunoSEQ multiplex PCR; TCRdb keeps in-frame clones, though not all of them. In the table there are some 70,000 clones, about 86% of which are singletons. Specimen: CD4+ or CD8+ T cells sorted from blood, collected in a trial of the OX40 agonist ivuxolimab. These receptors were collected from an adult with an advanced solid tumor such as melanoma, head and neck, liver or kidney cancer. Each CDR3 is given with its conserved first and last residue.

CDR3 length	J gene	V gene	CDR3 protein
13	TRBJ1-4	TRBV7-6	CASSLRDNEKLFF
16	TRBJ1-1	TRBV5-4	CASSLAVGPLRGEAFF
13	.	TRBV10-3	CAISEREIYEQYF
14	TRBJ2-7	TRBV7-9	CASSLMDSFYEQYF
16	TRBJ1-3	TRBV18	CASSPKAGSSGNTIYF
15	TRBJ2-5	TRBV7-9	CASSLGWGSRETQYF
15	TRBJ1-5	TRBV25-1	CASSASGPSNQPQHF
14	TRBJ2-3	TRBV11-3	CASRPGLAGGTQYF
14	TRBJ2-7	TRBV18	CASSSSPTIYEQYF
16	TRBJ2-6	TRBV28	CAIRDRVTSGANVLTF
12	TRBJ2-1	TRBV6-5	CASSTGGGQQFF
16	TRBJ2-3	TRBV7-9	CASSLRAGQGIHNEYF
15	TRBJ2-7	TRBV29-1	CSVEVEFRHSYEQYF
14	TRBJ1-4	TRBV19	CASSKGVGVEKLFF
15	TRBJ2-5	TRBV5-6	CASSWRQGTKETQYF
13	TRBJ1-5	TRBV7-6	CASSFTGNQPQHF
14	TRBJ2-2	TRBV2	CASSGQGYTGELFF
15	TRBJ2-5	TRBV9	CASSVGGSGLETQYF
15	TRBJ2-5	TRBV18	CASSAGVRGEETQYF
13	TRBJ1-3	TRBV9	CASSVGRGNTIYF
15	TRBJ2-5	TRBV30	CAWSLGGTGKETQYF
15	TRBJ2-2	TRBV5-1	CASSLGHAATGELFF
15	TRBJ1-1	TRBV9	CASSLFPGENTEAFF
19	TRBJ2-3	TRBV27	CASSLSLGLAGSNTDTQYF
20	TRBJ2-7	TRBV21-1	CASSKLANHKSRDRGYEQYF
14	TRBJ1-4	TRBV6-5	CASSTPDLGGKLFF
13	TRBJ2-5	TRBV30	CAWSPQGFGTQYF
14	TRBJ2-7	TRBV6-5	CAIRASGRSYEQYF
14	TRBJ2-3	TRBV2	CASNQRASTDTQYF
16	TRBJ1-3	TRBV19	CASKIRSGSSGNTIYF
16	TRBJ1-1	TRBV5-8	CASSLGGGGSRAEAFF
15	TRBJ1-4	TRBV10-3	CAISDRVGPNEKLFF
20	TRBJ1-5	TRBV19	CASSMRIRGTVIDSNQPQHF
17	TRBJ2-7	TRBV6-1	CASSELGQGGFPREQYF
18	TRBJ2-7	TRBV14	CASSQGPSGGRKTNEQYF
15	TRBJ1-1	TRBV11-2	CASSLVSGPGTEAFF
15	TRBJ1-3	TRBV19	CASSQTGGSGNTIYF
12	TRBJ1-5	TRBV6-5	CASSVTGWPQHF
16	TRBJ2-2	TRBV11-2	CASSLLGRANTGELFF
16	TRBJ1-1	TRBV9	CASSVGPAIMNTEAFF
14	TRBJ1-2	TRBV6-5	CASRERGGAFGYTF
13	TRBJ2-7	TRBV7-2	CASSKGQIYEQYF